This entry lists 22 T cell receptor beta chains sequenced from one sample in a study of T-cell memory formation after mild COVID-19. Each CDR3 protein is one row after TCRdb ran MiXCR on the 5' RACE reads. The sample carries 400,000 or so distinct CDR3 sequences, about 20% recorded once. Material for sequencing was PBMCs or a T cell subset sorted from them (not recorded which). Every receptor here comes from an adult woman who had mild COVID-19 (a few samples of this study predate the infection). Cell type and time point are not known.

This clonotype has more than one count but fewer than ten. The chain has TRBV4-1 and TRBJ2-7; TRBD2 matches 7 bases. The CDR3 has 15 amino acids. Germline CDR1 MGHRA, CDR2 YSYEKL. J was trimmed by 2 bases and V by 0 bases; bases with no gene match: 4. CDR3: CASSQDWTSTYEQYF. Here the CDR3 DNA reads TGCGCCAGCAGCCAAGATTGGACTAGTACCTACGAGCAGTACTTC.

This clonotype was observed many times. This chain uses TRBV30 with TRBJ1-5; D remains unclear. There are 13 residues in the CDR3. Looked up from germline, CDR1 is GTSNPN and CDR2 is SVGIG (reference sequence). V was clipped by 2 bases and J by 2 bases, with 7 bases between them. This CDR3 is CAWSWGGNQPQHF. In nucleotides, the CDR3 is TGTGCCTGGAGTTGGGGTGGCAATCAGCCCCAGCATTTT.

In its sample, this clonotype was seen a few times. The CDR3 DNA reads as TGCGCCAGCAGCCAGGTACAGGGGGTTGAGACCCAGTACTTC. The encoded protein is CASSQVQGVETQYF. The rearrangement uses TRBV4-1 and TRBJ2-5; 8 nucleotides align to TRBD1. This CDR3 region has 14 residues. After removal of 3 bases from V and 5 bases from J, the junction contained 5 bases not matched to a gene. The germline CDR1 and CDR2 sequences are MGHRA and YSYEKL.

This clonotype came up a few times. The chain links TRBV12-3 or TRBV12-4 to TRBJ2-1; D may be TRBD2 (6 bases). This CDR3 spans 13 amino acids. The V end was cut by 6 bases, the J end by 8 bases, with 14 bases between. CDR3 residues: CASRRLAWDEQFF. CDR3 coding DNA: TGTGCCAGCAGACGGCTAGCGTGGGATGAGCAGTTCTTC.

CDR3 sequence reads: CSVEDLQGRTQYF. CDR3 DNA: TGCAGCGTTGAGGACTTGCAGGGGCGGACCCAGTACTTC. This chain uses TRBV29-1 with TRBJ2-5, with D possibly being TRBD1 (6 bases). CDR1 is SQVTM, CDR2 ANQGSEA, per germline. Trimming took off 3 bases at V and 7 bases at J, with 15 bases between the two ends. The CDR3 length is 13 residues.

V usage is TRBV6-1 and J usage is TRBJ2-7; D is ambiguous. V lost 1 base to trimming and J lost 3 bases, with 13 bases between them. Germline CDR1 reads MNHNS; CDR2 reads SASEGT. The CDR3 is 15 residues long. CDR3 amino acids: CASSEVSGFGYEQYF. DNA of the CDR3: TGTGCCAGCAGTGAAGTGTCAGGTTTCGGCTACGAGCAGTACTTC.

This clonotype was picked up a small number of times. The V and J genes are TRBV29-1 and TRBJ1-1; D possibly corresponds to TRBD1 (5 bases). V was trimmed by 7 bases and J by 6 bases, leaving 15 bases between them. The CDR3 is made up of 12 amino acids. The germline V gene encodes CDR1 SQVTM and CDR2 ANQGSEA. CDR3 nucleotide sequence: TGCAGCGCGGAGGGCCGGGACCCTGAAGCTTTCTTT. It encodes CSAEGRDPEAFF.

This clonotype was recorded many times. The chain recombines TRBV20-1 with TRBJ2-5, with D tentatively TRBD2 (6 bases). This CDR3 is 14 amino acids long. Germline lookup yields CDR1 DFQATT and CDR2 SNEGSKA (reference sequence). Between the trimmed V and J ends, which lost 0 bases and 5 bases, there was a span of 13 bases. CDR3 protein: CSARDGGLWETQYF. The CDR3 DNA reads as TGCAGTGCTAGAGACGGGGGTCTTTGGGAGACCCAGTACTTC.

V gene TRBV20-1 combines with J gene TRBJ2-3; the match to TRBD1 covers 12 bases. The CDR3 is 15 residues long. Trimming took 6 bases from V and 5 from J; bases not matched to a gene: 9. CDR1 and CDR2 (germline): DFQATT, SNEGSKA (reference sequence). CDR3 DNA: TGCAGTGCGGGAGGGACAGGGGGCTTTGTAGATACGCAGTATTTT. Translated: CSAGGTGGFVDTQYF.

This clonotype was detected many times. The rearrangement uses TRBV4-2 and TRBJ2-2, with a tentative D call TRBD1 (5 bases). The CDR3 consists of 12 residues. Trimming took 4 bases from V and 6 from J, leaving 6 bases between them. Germline V CDR1 and CDR2: LGHNA, YNFKEQ. CDR3 region: CASSPGPGELFF. The CDR3 DNA reads as TGTGCCAGCAGCCCAGGGCCCGGGGAGCTGTTTTTT.

The chain combines TRBV24-1 with TRBJ2-1, with 10 bases that match TRBD2. The CDR3 totals 17 residues. The germline CDR1 and CDR2 sequences are KGHDR and SFDVKD. Losses at the gene ends were 2 bases for V and 3 bases for J; bases not matched to a gene: 6. The CDR3 spells CATSDWKSGRDYNEQFF. In DNA, the CDR3 is TGTGCCACCAGTGATTGGAAAAGCGGGAGGGACTACAATGAGCAGTTCTTC.

The chain joins TRBV30 to TRBJ1-6; D gene uncertain. V lost 3 bases to trimming and J lost 3 bases, with 6 bases between them. Germline V lookup: CDR1 GTSNPN, CDR2 SVGIG (reference sequence). The CDR3 covers 13 residues. CDR3 sequence (DNA): TGTGCCTGGAGGGGGAACTATAATTCACCCCTCCACTTT. This sequence encodes CAWRGNYNSPLHF.

The count of this clonotype is one. The chain couples TRBV9 to TRBJ2-7, with TRBD1 identical over 8 bases. The CDR3 sequence is 14 residues long. In germline, CDR1 is SGDLS, CDR2 YYNGEE. Losses at the gene ends were 4 bases for V and 6 bases for J; bases not matched to a gene: 9. CDR3 region: CASSPPGQASEQYF. The DNA for the CDR3 is TGTGCCAGCAGCCCTCCGGGACAGGCCTCCGAGCAGTACTTC.

This clonotype was counted only a few times. The V call is TRBV4-1, the J call TRBJ1-2; 9 positions match TRBD1. The length of the CDR3 is 15 residues. V was pared by 2 bases and J by 4 bases, with 5 bases of the junction left unmatched. Germline CDR1 reads MGHRA; CDR2 reads YSYEKL. In DNA, the CDR3 is TGCGCCAGCAGCCAATGGACAGGGGACTCCTATGGCTACACCTTC. Translation: CASSQWTGDSYGYTF.

This clonotype has more than one count but fewer than ten. This chain connects TRBV12-3 or TRBV12-4 to TRBJ2-5; D not resolved. Trimming stripped 5 bases from V and 5 bases from J, with 15 bases between. CDR3 length equals 14 residues. The CDR3 bases are TGTGCCAGCAGTCACGGTAGGGCGCGGGAGACCCAGTACTTC. Translated, it gives CASSHGRARETQYF.

This clonotype has a count of ten or more. The V and J genes are TRBV12-3 or TRBV12-4 and TRBJ2-1; 7 bases fit TRBD1. The CDR3 loop spans 15 amino acids. Trimming cost V 2 bases and J 4 bases; bases outside gene matches: 5. CDR3 loop: CASSLQETGYNEQFF. CDR3 DNA sequence: TGTGCCAGCAGTTTACAGGAGACAGGGTACAATGAGCAGTTCTTC.

This clonotype has a single count. The V call is TRBV7-9, the J call TRBJ1-3; D is unclear. There are 18 residues in the CDR3. The V gene lost 5 bases and the J gene lost 3 bases, with 23 bases spanning the gap. Germline CDR1 and CDR2: SEHNR and FQNEAQ (reference sequence). The CDR3 protein is CASSPDNFAPSDGNTIYF. CDR3 sequence (DNA): TGTGCCAGCAGCCCCGACAATTTCGCCCCCTCTGATGGAAACACCATATATTTT. The variable domain in full, completed from reference TRBV7-9 and TRBJ1-3, reads DTGVSQNPRHKITKRGQNVTFRCDPISEHNRLYWYRQTLGQGPEFLTYFQNEAQLEKSRLLSDRFSAERPKGSFSTLEIQRTEQGDSAMYLCASSPDNFAPSDGNTIYFGEGSWLTVV.

A few counts support this clonotype. The J gene is TRBJ2-2, the V gene TRBV6-5; 7 bases map to TRBD1. The CDR3 contains 17 residues. Germline trimming cut 0 bases from V and 1 base from J; bases unmatched to any gene: 5. In germline, CDR1 is MNHEY, CDR2 SVGAGI. The CDR3 sequence is CASSYSHQGVNTGELFF. The CDR3 DNA reads TGTGCCAGCAGTTACTCACACCAGGGGGTGAACACCGGGGAGCTGTTTTTT.

The CDR3 loop reads CASSTSGTEGYGYTF. The CDR3 DNA reads TGCGCCAGCAGCACATCCGGGACAGAAGGGTATGGCTACACCTTC. This sequence joins TRBV5-1 and TRBJ1-2, with 7 positions matching TRBD1. V shed 4 bases, J shed 5 bases, and the junction held 11 bases outside the gene matches. Germline V gene data show CDR1 as SGHRS and CDR2 as YFSETQ. The CDR3 is 15 amino acids.

The rearrangement uses TRBV2 and TRBJ1-4; D unresolved. This CDR3 is 15 amino acids long. Trimming removed 3 bases at V and 4 bases at J, with 12 bases between. Germline V gives CDR1 SNHLY, CDR2 FYNNEI. In DNA form, the CDR3 reads TGTGCCAGCAGTGACCTGGACGGCCTTAATGAAAAACTGTTTTTT. This sequence encodes CASSDLDGLNEKLFF.

The rearrangement links TRBV9 to TRBJ2-3, with 11 nucleotides matching TRBD2. Germline V gene data show CDR1 as SGDLS and CDR2 as YYNGEE. The V and J ends lost 0 bases and 5 bases, in that order; junction bases with no gene match: 11. The CDR3 runs 18 residues. The CDR3 spells CASSVAPGLAGGEDTQYF. The CDR3, as DNA: TGTGCCAGCAGCGTAGCGCCCGGGCTAGCGGGGGGCGAAGATACGCAGTATTTT.

CDR3: CASSLAVGALDNEQFF. CDR3 bases: TGCGCCAGCAGCTTGGCCGTGGGGGCGCTGGACAATGAGCAGTTCTTC. The gene calls are TRBV5-1 and TRBJ2-1; maybe TRBD1 (6 bases). Germline V gene data show CDR1 as SGHRS and CDR2 as YFSETQ. This CDR3 spans 16 amino acids. The V end lost 0 bases, the J end lost 5 bases, and 15 bases lay between the germline ends. Looking up the rest from reference TRBV5-1 and TRBJ2-1 gives the full variable domain: KAGVTQTPRYLIKTRGQQVTLSCSPISGHRSVSWYQQTPGQGLQFLFEYFSETQRNKGNFPGRFSGRQFSNSRSEMNVSTLELGDSALYLCASSLAVGALDNEQFFGPGTRLTVL.